These 3 T cell receptor beta chains came from one sample sequenced in a study of CD8+ T cells in alopecia areata. RNA was extracted and reverse transcribed into cDNA as the sequencing template. The table came from immunoSEQ multiplex PCR; TCRdb's copy has only in-frame clones and leaves some out. The repertoire includes 90,000 to 130,000 clones, 55% to 60% of them detected once, and 23% sits in the top ten. Sequencing was carried out using NKG2D-low CD8+ T cells sorted from blood. These receptors came from a human donor with alopecia areata.

This clone has more than one count but fewer than ten. The CDR3 nucleotides read TGTGCCAGCAGCGCGTCCGGGACAGGGAGGATTGGGCAGTACTTC. Protein product: CASSASGTGRIGQYF. The V gene is TRBV9, the J gene TRBJ2-7; TRBD1 matches at 9 bases. Trimming at V came to 3 bases and at J to 9 bases, leaving 13 bases not matched to a gene. The CDR3 totals 15 residues. Germline CDR1 is SGDLS and CDR2 is YYNGEE. Looking up the rest from reference TRBV9 and TRBJ2-7 gives the full variable domain: DSGVTQTPKHLITATGQRVTLRCSPRSGDLSVYWYQQSLDQGLQFLIQYYNGEERAKGNILERFSAQQFPDLHSELNLSSLELGDSALYFCASSASGTGRIGQYFGPGTRLTVT.

The chain recombines TRBV14 with TRBJ1-2; D call uncertain. Trimming pared 6 bases from V and 8 bases from J, leaving 16 bases between. The CDR3 contains 13 residues. Germline CDR1 SGHDN, CDR2 FVKESK. In DNA form, the CDR3 reads TGTGCCAGCAGAGTTGGAGGGCGTGAGGGCTACACCTTC. It is translated as CASRVGGREGYTF.

The V and J genes are TRBV4-1 and TRBJ1-1; D is undetermined. This CDR3 comprises 14 residues. The ends were cut back, 1 base at V and 1 base at J, with 7 bases in the middle. Germline V gene sequence: CDR1 MGHRA, CDR2 YSYEKL. The CDR3 spells CASSQGASNTEAFF. The DNA for the CDR3 is TGCGCCAGCAGCCAAGGTGCTTCGAACACTGAAGCTTTCTTT.